The 21 T cell receptor beta chains given below trace back to one sample, sequenced in a study of T cell responses to AZD1222 COVID-19 vaccine. This table comes from immunoSEQ multiplex PCR, and its TCRdb copy is limited to in-frame clones, with some not included. The sample gives approximately 200,000 clones, 80% to 95% of which show up once; around 3.6% is in the top ten. Sequenced here: peripheral blood, sampled 28 days after the second AZD1222 dose. The source of these receptors is an adult who received the AZD1222 COVID-19 vaccine.

The chain uses TRBV19 and TRBJ2-7; 9 bases map to TRBD1. The CDR3 extends over 15 amino acids. Unmatched junction bases numbered 5, after V lost 3 bases and J lost 2 bases. CDR1 and CDR2 (germline): LNHDA, SQIVND (reference sequence). DNA of the CDR3: TGTGCCAGTAGTATGGGGACAGGGAACACCTACGAGCAGTACTTC. Protein sequence: CASSMGTGNTYEQYF.

This chain joins TRBV23-1 and TRBJ2-7, with D maybe TRBD2 (6 bases). TRBV23-1 qualifies as an ORF whose function is uncertain. Between the trimmed V and J ends, which lost 3 bases and 5 bases, there was a span of 17 bases. CDR3 length: 15 amino acids. CDR3 coding DNA: TGCGCCAGCAGTCACGGCACCGGGACTTCCAACGAGCAGTACTTC. As protein: CASSHGTGTSNEQYF.

The rearrangement uses TRBV19 and TRBJ1-2; D ambiguous. CDR3 length: 13 amino acids. Germline-derived CDR1 and CDR2 are LNHDA and SQIVND (reference sequence). Trimming pared 7 bases from V and 9 bases from J, leaving 18 bases between. The DNA for the CDR3 is TGTGCCAGTAACCAGAAGTCTAATGATCGCTACACCTTC. It codes for CASNQKSNDRYTF.

The chain recombines TRBV6-5 with TRBJ2-3, with 7 bases lining up with TRBD2. Germline trimming cut 6 bases from V and 8 bases from J; bases unmatched to any gene: 14. Germline CDR1 is MNHEY and CDR2 is SVGAGI. The length of the CDR3 is 15 residues. Written as DNA, the CDR3 is TGTGCCAGCAGCGTAAGGACCAGCAGGGAGGGTACGCAGTATTTT. It yields the protein CASSVRTSREGTQYF.

This clone came up a few times. The chain employs TRBV28 and TRBJ1-2, with 8 bases fitting TRBD1. Unmatched junction bases numbered 6, after V lost 5 bases and J lost 1 base. Germline CDR1 is MDHEN and CDR2 is SYDVKM. The CDR3 extends over 15 amino acids. CDR3 in amino acids: CASSPGQGINYGYTF. CDR3 sequence (DNA): TGTGCCAGCAGTCCCGGACAGGGAATTAACTATGGCTACACCTTC.

This clone was seen a handful of times. This rearrangement joins TRBV10-3 to TRBJ2-7, with 8 bases lining up with TRBD1. The J segment lost 3 bases and the V segment lost 3 bases, leaving 10 bases of the junction unmatched. This CDR3 is 16 amino acids long. CDR1 is ENHRY, CDR2 SYGVKD, per germline. The CDR3 DNA sequence: TGTGCCATCAGTGATCCGATCCGGGACAGGCACTACGAGCAGTACTTC. As protein: CAISDPIRDRHYEQYF.

The V call is TRBV4-1, the J call TRBJ1-2; the D is unclear. The CDR3 has 16 amino acids. V was trimmed by 2 bases and J by 3 bases, leaving 16 bases between them. CDR1 MGHRA and CDR2 YSYEKL come from the germline V gene. DNA for the CDR3: TGCGCCAGCAGCCAACGCTACACCCCCCAGGACTATGGCTACACCTTC. This codes for CASSQRYTPQDYGYTF.

The V gene is TRBV7-9, the J gene TRBJ2-2; 10 positions agree with TRBD2. Unmatched junction bases numbered 8, after V lost 3 bases and J lost 4 bases. Per germline, CDR1 SEHNR and CDR2 FQNEAQ (reference sequence). This CDR3 region has 17 residues. Here the CDR3 DNA reads TGTGCCAGCAGCTTGAGCCCGGGACTAGCGACCACCGGGGAGCTGTTTTTT. This encodes CASSLSPGLATTGELFF.

The rearrangement uses TRBV11-3 and TRBJ2-3; 10 bases line up with TRBD2. V trimming: 3 bases; J trimming: 2 bases; junction bases outside the gene matches: 5. Germline CDR1 is SGHNT and CDR2 is YENEEA. The CDR3 has 16 residues. Here the CDR3 DNA reads TGTGCCAGCAGCTTTTTACTAGCGGGGCCCACAGATACGCAGTATTTT. This sequence encodes CASSFLLAGPTDTQYF.

The V and J genes are TRBV15 and TRBJ2-1; TRBD1 might be the D (6 bases). Trimming left V 5 bases short and J 6 bases short, with 14 bases between. The CDR3 loop spans 14 amino acids. Germline values: CDR1 LNHNV, CDR2 YYDKDF (reference sequence). For the CDR3, the DNA is TGTGCCACCAGCCGAAGGACAGAAGTCAATGAGCAGTTCTTC. Translation gives CATSRRTEVNEQFF.

The V gene is TRBV7-2, the J gene TRBJ1-5; D remains ambiguous. Germline CDR1 SGHTA, CDR2 FQGNSA. The V end lost 5 bases, the J end lost 0 bases, and 20 bases lay between the germline ends. CDR3 length: 18 amino acids. The CDR3 sequence is CASSPKSRTEYSNQPQHF. The CDR3 DNA sequence: TGTGCCAGCAGCCCAAAGAGCAGGACGGAGTATAGCAATCAGCCCCAGCATTTT.

The chain carries TRBV21-1 and TRBJ1-6. TRBV21-1 is flagged as a pseudogene. The CDR3 extends over 15 amino acids. The chain's CDR3 is CASSRNSISNSPLHF. Written as DNA, the CDR3 is TGTGCCAGCAGCAGGAACTCAATTTCTAATTCACCCCTCCACTTT.

Only a few counts were recorded for this clone. This chain joins TRBV10-3 and TRBJ1-5, with 7 bases fitting TRBD1. V was clipped by 7 bases and J by 4 bases; unmatched bases: 7. This CDR3 spans 14 amino acids. Germline CDR1 is ENHRY and CDR2 is SYGVKD. The DNA for the CDR3 is TGTGCCATCACCTCAGGACAGGCGAATCAGCCCCAGCATTTT. Its protein is CAITSGQANQPQHF.

This chain joins TRBV5-4 and TRBJ2-1, with no clear D. Germline CDR1 SGHNT, CDR2 YYREEE (reference sequence). The V end was cut by 3 bases, the J end by 3 bases, with 10 bases between. The CDR3 length is 14 residues. The CDR3 is CASSSVLSYNEQFF. The CDR3 DNA reads as TGTGCCAGCAGCTCCGTCCTTAGCTACAATGAGCAGTTCTTC.

The chain links TRBV19 to TRBJ1-1; possibly TRBD1 for D (5 bases). Per the germline V gene, CDR1 is LNHDA and CDR2 is SQIVND (reference sequence). The CDR3 sequence is 15 residues long. V was clipped by 4 bases and J by 0 bases, with 12 bases between them. The DNA of the CDR3 is TGTGCCAGTAGTACGCCGGGACTTATGAACACTGAAGCTTTCTTT. Encoded protein: CASSTPGLMNTEAFF.

This sequence joins TRBV29-1 and TRBJ1-2; TRBD1 agrees at 9 bases. V trimming: 6 bases; J trimming: 8 bases; junction bases outside the gene matches: 7. Germline V lookup: CDR1 SQVTM, CDR2 ANQGSEA. The CDR3 is made up of 12 amino acids. The CDR3 here is CSVAQGAGGYTF. The DNA of the CDR3 is TGCAGCGTGGCACAGGGGGCTGGAGGCTACACCTTC.

This clone came up once. The chain couples TRBV2 to TRBJ2-7, with D perhaps TRBD1 or TRBD2 (5 bases each). The ends were cut back, 6 bases at V and 0 bases at J, with 12 bases in the middle. CDR1 is SNHLY and CDR2 is FYNNEI in the germline V gene. CDR3 length: 14 residues. CDR3 coding DNA: TGTGCCAGCAGACGGACAACTAGCTCCTACGAGCAGTACTTC. Protein sequence: CASRRTTSSYEQYF. The full variable domain, with the rest looked up from reference TRBV2 and TRBJ2-7, is EPEVTQTPSHQVTQMGQEVILRCVPISNHLYFYWYRQILGQKVEFLVSFYNNEISEKSEIFDDQFSVERPDGSNFTLKIRSTKLEDSAMYFCASRRTTSSYEQYFGPGTRLTVT.

The CDR3 here is CASSGDRNTEAFF. CDR3 in DNA: TGTGCCAGCAGTGGGGACAGGAACACTGAAGCTTTCTTT. The chain combines TRBV2 with TRBJ1-1; the match to TRBD1 covers 7 bases. The CDR3 is made up of 13 amino acids. The V gene's germline CDR1 is SNHLY and CDR2 FYNNEI. With V trimmed by 4 bases and J by 1 base, 0 bases remained unmatched.

V usage is TRBV3-1 (or the pseudogene TRBV3-2) and J usage is TRBJ2-3; TRBD1 matches 9 bases. J gave up 0 bases and V 0 bases, and 7 bases lay outside the gene matches. Germline assignment: CDR1 LGHDT and CDR2 YNNKEL (reference sequence). This CDR3 is 18 amino acids long. CDR3: CASSQDAWGTGSTDTQYF. Written as DNA, the CDR3 is TGTGCCAGCAGCCAAGACGCATGGGGGACAGGGAGCACAGATACGCAGTATTTT.

The chain couples TRBV11-3 to TRBJ2-5; 8 bases map to TRBD1. V dropped 3 bases and J dropped 4; count of bases not matched to a gene: 10. CDR1 and CDR2 (germline): SGHNT, YENEEA. The CDR3 is 16 residues long. The CDR3 bases are TGTGCCAGCAGCTTGGGGGGCAGGGGGCGGTCAGAGACCCAGTACTTC. Translation gives CASSLGGRGRSETQYF.

The chain recombines TRBV27 with TRBJ1-2; 8 nucleotides align to TRBD1. There are 16 residues in the CDR3. Germline-derived CDR1 and CDR2 are MNHEY and SMNVEV (reference sequence). Trimming removed 2 bases from V and 3 bases from J; junction bases left unmatched: 8. DNA for the CDR3: TGTGCCAGCAGTTTAAACCCTTGGACAGGGCACTATGGCTACACCTTC. It translates to CASSLNPWTGHYGYTF.